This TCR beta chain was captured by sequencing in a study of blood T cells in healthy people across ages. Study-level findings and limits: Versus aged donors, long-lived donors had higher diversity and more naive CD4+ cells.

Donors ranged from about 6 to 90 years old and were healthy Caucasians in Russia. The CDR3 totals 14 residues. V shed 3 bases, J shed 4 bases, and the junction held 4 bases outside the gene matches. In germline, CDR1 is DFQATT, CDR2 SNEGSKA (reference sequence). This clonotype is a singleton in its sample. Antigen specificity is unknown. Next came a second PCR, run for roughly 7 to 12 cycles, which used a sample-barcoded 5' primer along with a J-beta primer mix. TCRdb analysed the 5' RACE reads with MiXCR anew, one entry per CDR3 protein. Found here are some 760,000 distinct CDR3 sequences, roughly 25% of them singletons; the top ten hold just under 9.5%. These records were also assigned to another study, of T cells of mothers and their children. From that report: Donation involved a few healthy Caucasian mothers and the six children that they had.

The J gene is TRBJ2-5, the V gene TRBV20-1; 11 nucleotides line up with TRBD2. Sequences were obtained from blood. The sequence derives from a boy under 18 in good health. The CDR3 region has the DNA TGCAGTGCTAGCATACTAGCGGGAGCAGAGACCCAGTACTTC. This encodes CSASILAGAETQYF.